These 20 T cell receptor beta chains originate from one sample sequenced in a study of T cell responses to AZD1222 COVID-19 vaccine. Some clones are missing from TCRdb's copy, which holds only in-frame ones; the method was immunoSEQ multiplex PCR. The table includes about 120,000 clones, 92% detected once. This specimen was peripheral blood, taken on day 0 of AZD1222 vaccination. The receptors shown here come from an adult in good health.

V usage is TRBV7-2 and J usage is TRBJ2-7, with 10 bases that match TRBD2. Germline V CDR1 and CDR2: SGHTA, FQGNSA. J lost 3 bases, V lost 2 bases, and 4 bases had no gene match. The CDR3 is 15 residues long. The CDR3 nucleotides read TGTGCCAGCAGCTTAACGGCTAGCGGGAGCTACGAGCAGTACGTC. Its translation: CASSLTASGSYEQYV.

This sequence joins TRBV6-5 and TRBJ2-7; possible D gene TRBD1, 6 bases. The CDR3 has 14 residues. Deletions cut 6 bases from V and 1 base from J, with 13 bases between. CDR1 is MNHEY, CDR2 SVGAGI, per germline. The CDR3 loop reads CASRLYRESYEQYF. CDR3 coding DNA: TGTGCCAGCAGGTTATACAGGGAGTCCTACGAGCAGTACTTC.

The J gene is TRBJ1-3, the V gene TRBV7-8; D unresolved. Germline CDR1 and CDR2: SGHVS and FQNEAQ. The CDR3 consists of 17 residues. V was trimmed by 1 base and J by 0 bases, leaving 13 bases between them. CDR3 DNA sequence: TGTGCCAGCAGCTTAGAACGGCCCACGAGCTCTGGAAACACCATATATTTT. Protein sequence: CASSLERPTSSGNTIYF.

The CDR3 here is CASSVDRGPTQPQHF. As DNA, the CDR3 is TGTGCCAGCAGCGTAGACAGGGGGCCTACTCAGCCCCAGCATTTT. The J gene is TRBJ1-5, the V gene TRBV2, with 10 bases lining up with TRBD1. Germline assignment: CDR1 SNHLY and CDR2 FYNNEI. The J segment lost 6 bases and the V segment lost 6 bases, leaving 8 bases of the junction unmatched. The CDR3 length is 15 residues.

The genes are TRBV29-1 and TRBJ1-5; TRBD1 agrees at 11 bases. With V trimmed by 5 bases and J by 7 bases, 7 bases remained unmatched. The CDR3 consists of 14 residues. Germline CDR1 and CDR2: SQVTM and ANQGSEA. The CDR3 region has the DNA TGCAGCGTTCTAGCCGGGACAGGGGGGCAGCCCCAGCATTTT. Its protein product is CSVLAGTGGQPQHF.

The rearrangement joins TRBV7-2 to TRBJ2-1, with D perhaps TRBD2 (5 bases). Germline V gene lookup returns CDR1 SGHTA and CDR2 FQGNSA. Trimming removed 5 bases at V and 0 bases at J, with 11 bases between. CDR3 length equals 15 residues. This CDR3 reads CASSPDYSSYNEQFF. The CDR3 DNA is TGTGCCAGCAGCCCCGACTATTCCTCCTACAATGAGCAGTTCTTC.

J is TRBJ1-5 and V is TRBV10-2, with TRBD1 matching over 9 bases. CDR3 length equals 18 residues. The V and J ends lost 6 bases and 0 bases, in that order; junction bases with no gene match: 12. Germline loops: CDR1 WSHSY, CDR2 SAAADI. The chain's CDR3 is CASSADRGALNSNQPQHF. The DNA for the CDR3 is TGCGCCAGCAGCGCCGACAGGGGGGCGCTTAATAGCAATCAGCCCCAGCATTTT.

The table lists this clone with a count of one. The CDR3 region is CASSLGGEGEKLFF. The CDR3 nucleotides read TGCGCCAGCAGCTTAGGGGGCGAAGGCGAAAAACTGTTTTTT. V gene TRBV5-1 combines with J gene TRBJ1-4; 7 nucleotides agree with TRBD1. The CDR3 covers 14 residues. The germline V gene encodes CDR1 SGHRS and CDR2 YFSETQ. V was clipped by 2 bases and J by 8 bases; unmatched bases: 6.

This rearrangement joins TRBV2 to TRBJ2-4, with D possibly TRBD2 on 5 matching bases. The germline CDR1 and CDR2 sequences are SNHLY and FYNNEI. This CDR3 has 14 amino acids. Trimming stripped 2 bases from V and 8 bases from J, with 13 bases between. The CDR3 loop reads CASSELSEVDIQYF. The CDR3 nucleotides are TGTGCCAGCAGTGAACTCTCGGAGGTAGACATTCAGTACTTC.

The rearrangement links TRBV19 to TRBJ1-2; D gene uncertain. This CDR3 spans 14 amino acids. With 1 base removed from V and 7 bases from J, the gap between germline ends came to 13 bases. CDR1 and CDR2 from the germline V gene are LNHDA and SQIVND (reference sequence). The CDR3 loop is CASSIALRLSGYTF. Written as DNA, the CDR3 is TGTGCCAGTAGTATAGCCCTCAGGTTGAGTGGCTACACCTTC.

The chain uses TRBV18 and TRBJ1-1, with D possibly TRBD1 on 6 matching bases. The CDR3 loop spans 14 amino acids. The ends were cut back, 6 bases at V and 1 base at J, with 12 bases in the middle. The V gene's germline CDR1 is KGHSH and CDR2 LQKENI. CDR3 coding DNA: TGTGCCAGCTCTCAAAGACAGGAGAACACTGAAGCTTTCTTT. Protein: CASSQRQENTEAFF.

The chain couples TRBV23-1 to TRBJ2-1; TRBD1 is a possible D gene (6 bases). TRBV23-1 belongs to the ORF category, with a function that is uncertain. The ends were cut back, 8 bases at V and 7 bases at J, with 30 bases in the middle. CDR3 length: 18 amino acids. CDR3 in amino acids: CASPCPRYREDLTNEQFF. Here the CDR3 DNA reads TGCGCCAGCCCCTGTCCCCGTTACAGGGAAGACCTTACGAATGAGCAGTTCTTC.

The chain carries TRBV5-1 and TRBJ1-5; weak D call: TRBD1 (5 bases). V lost 2 bases, J lost 5 bases, and 8 bases lay in between. Germline V gives CDR1 SGHRS, CDR2 YFSETQ. The CDR3 runs to 13 residues. The CDR3 DNA is TGCGCCAGCAGCTTAGGAGGGGATCAGCCCCAGCATTTT. As protein: CASSLGGDQPQHF.

This clone is a singleton in its sample. V gene TRBV5-6 combines with J gene TRBJ2-7, with 10 bases that match TRBD2. The CDR3 is 15 amino acids. V trimming: 2 bases; J trimming: 1 base; junction bases outside the gene matches: 3. Germline values: CDR1 SGHDT, CDR2 YYEEEE. In nucleotides, the CDR3 is TGTGCCAGCAGCTTCATGACTAGCGGGTCCTACGAGCAGTACTTC. Encoded protein: CASSFMTSGSYEQYF. The entire variable domain, with the rest obtained from reference TRBV5-6 and TRBJ2-7, is as follows: DAGVTQSPTHLIKTRGQQVTLRCSPKSGHDTVSWYQQALGQGPQFIFQYYEEEERQRGNFPDRFSGHQFPNYSSELNVNALLLGDSALYLCASSFMTSGSYEQYFGPGTRLTVT.

V usage is TRBV30 and J usage is TRBJ1-5; D gene ambiguous. V was clipped by 3 bases and J by 9 bases, with 15 bases between them. Germline lookup yields CDR1 GTSNPN and CDR2 SVGIG (reference sequence). The length of the CDR3 is 13 residues. The CDR3 loop is CAWRAKGWVPQHF. CDR3 bases: TGTGCCTGGAGGGCAAAAGGGTGGGTGCCCCAGCATTTT.

The chain is built from TRBV19 and TRBJ2-2; 7 bases are a match to TRBD1. The CDR3 runs to 15 residues. In germline, CDR1 is LNHDA, CDR2 SQIVND (reference sequence). J was trimmed by 0 bases and V by 10 bases; bases with no gene match: 8. CDR3 protein: CATLTGDSNTGELFF. The CDR3 nucleotides read TGTGCCACCCTTACAGGGGATTCGAACACCGGGGAGCTGTTTTTT.

The V and J genes are TRBV18 and TRBJ2-3; D is undetermined. V was shortened by 3 bases and J by 2 bases, with 12 bases between the two germline ends. The CDR3 loop spans 15 amino acids. Germline V gene lookup returns CDR1 KGHSH and CDR2 LQKENI. CDR3 sequence: CASSPTPGYTDTQYF. The CDR3 coding sequence is TGTGCCAGCTCACCCACACCCGGGTACACAGATACGCAGTATTTT.

J is TRBJ2-2 and V is TRBV7-3, with D perhaps matching TRBD2 (5 bases). Germline V gene data show CDR1 as SGHTA and CDR2 as FQGTGA. The V gene lost 5 bases and the J gene lost 0 bases, with 10 bases spanning the gap. The CDR3 loop spans 15 amino acids. The chain's CDR3 is CASSPRGTNTGELFF. Written as DNA, the CDR3 is TGTGCCAGCAGCCCCCGGGGAACGAACACCGGGGAGCTGTTTTTT.

This chain connects TRBV7-3 to TRBJ1-2; 11 bases agree with TRBD1. J was trimmed by 0 bases and V by 3 bases; bases with no gene match: 6. Looked up from germline, CDR1 is SGHTA and CDR2 is FQGTGA. This CDR3 has 17 residues. CDR3 bases: TGTGCCAGCAGCTTTGGGCCGGGACAGGGGGCTAACTATGGCTACACCTTC. Translating it yields CASSFGPGQGANYGYTF.

This chain links TRBV7-9 with TRBJ1-6, with D possibly being TRBD1 (6 bases). The CDR3 contains 15 residues. Germline CDR1 reads SEHNR; CDR2 reads FQNEAQ (reference sequence). Trimming took off 6 bases at V and 3 bases at J, with 12 bases between the two ends. CDR3 nucleotides: TGTGCCAGCAGTCTTACAGGGATCTATAATTCACCCCTCCACTTT. Encoded protein: CASSLTGIYNSPLHF.